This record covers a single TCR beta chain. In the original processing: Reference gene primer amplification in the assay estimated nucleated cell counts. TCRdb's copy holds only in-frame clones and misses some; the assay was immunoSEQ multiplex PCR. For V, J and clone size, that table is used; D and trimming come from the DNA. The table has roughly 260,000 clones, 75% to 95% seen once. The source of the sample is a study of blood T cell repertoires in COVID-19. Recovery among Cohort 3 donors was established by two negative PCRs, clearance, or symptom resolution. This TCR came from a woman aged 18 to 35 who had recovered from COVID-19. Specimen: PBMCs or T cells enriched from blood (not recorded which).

The CDR3 region has the DNA TGTGCCAGCAGCCCCTCGGCTTGGGGCGTCTCCGCGAACACCGGGGAGCTGTTTTTT. It translates to CASSPSAWGVSANTGELFF. V is TRBV7-9 and J is TRBJ2-2; D may be TRBD1 (5 bases). This CDR3 has 19 amino acids. Looked up from germline, CDR1 is SEHNR and CDR2 is FQNEAQ (reference sequence). V was pared by 5 bases and J by 0 bases, with 22 bases between.